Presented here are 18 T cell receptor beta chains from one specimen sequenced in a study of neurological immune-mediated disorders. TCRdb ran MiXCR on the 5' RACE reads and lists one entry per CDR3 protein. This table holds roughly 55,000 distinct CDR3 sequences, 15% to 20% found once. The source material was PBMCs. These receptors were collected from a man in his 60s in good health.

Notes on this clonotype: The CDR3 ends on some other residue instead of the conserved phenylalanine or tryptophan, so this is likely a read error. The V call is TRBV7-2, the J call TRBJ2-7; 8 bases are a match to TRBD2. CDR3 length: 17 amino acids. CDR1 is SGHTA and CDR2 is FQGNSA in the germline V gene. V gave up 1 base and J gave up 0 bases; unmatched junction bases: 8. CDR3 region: CASSLERSGSSSYEQYI. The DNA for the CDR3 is TGTGCCAGCAGCTTAGAACGGAGCGGGAGTAGCTCCTACGAGCAGTACATC.

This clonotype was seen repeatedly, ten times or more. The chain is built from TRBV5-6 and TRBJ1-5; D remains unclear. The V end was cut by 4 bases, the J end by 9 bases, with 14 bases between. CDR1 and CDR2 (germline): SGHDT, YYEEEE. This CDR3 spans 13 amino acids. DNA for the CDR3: TGTGCCAGCAGCCGCACAGCCGGCGGGCCCCAGCATTTT. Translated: CASSRTAGGPQHF.

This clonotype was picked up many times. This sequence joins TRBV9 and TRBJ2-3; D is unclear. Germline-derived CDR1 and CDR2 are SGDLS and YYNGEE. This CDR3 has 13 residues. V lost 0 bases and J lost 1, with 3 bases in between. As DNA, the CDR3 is TGTGCCAGCAGCGTAGCTGGCACAGATACGCAGTATTTT. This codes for CASSVAGTDTQYF.

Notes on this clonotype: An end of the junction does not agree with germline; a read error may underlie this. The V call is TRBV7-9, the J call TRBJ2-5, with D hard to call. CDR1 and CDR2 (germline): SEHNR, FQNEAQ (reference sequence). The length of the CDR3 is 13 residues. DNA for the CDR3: TGTGCCAGCAAAGAACAAAGCCAAGAGACCCCGTACTTC. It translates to CASKEQSQETPYF. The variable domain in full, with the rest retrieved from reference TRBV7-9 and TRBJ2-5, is DTGVSQNPRHKITKRGQNVTFRCDPISEHNRLYWYRQTLGQGPEFLTYFQNEAQLEKSRLLSDRFSAERPKGSFSTLEIQRTEQGDSAMYLCASKEQSQETPYFGPGTRLLVL.

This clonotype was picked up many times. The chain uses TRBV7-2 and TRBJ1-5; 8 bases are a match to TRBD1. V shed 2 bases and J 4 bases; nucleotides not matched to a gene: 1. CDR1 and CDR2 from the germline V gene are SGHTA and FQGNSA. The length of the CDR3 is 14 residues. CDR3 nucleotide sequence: TGTGCCAGCAGCTTATGGACAGGGAATCAGCCCCAGCATTTT. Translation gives CASSLWTGNQPQHF. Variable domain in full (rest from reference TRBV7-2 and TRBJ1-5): GAGVSQSPSNKVTEKGKDVELRCDPISGHTALYWYRQSLGQGLEFLIYFQGNSAPDKSGLPSDRFSAERTGGSVSTLTIQRTQQEDSAVYLCASSLWTGNQPQHFGDGTRLSIL.

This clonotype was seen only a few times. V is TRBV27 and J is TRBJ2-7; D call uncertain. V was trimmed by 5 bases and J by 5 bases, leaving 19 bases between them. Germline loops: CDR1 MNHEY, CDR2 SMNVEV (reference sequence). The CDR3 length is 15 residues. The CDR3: CASSRQTIAPNEQYF. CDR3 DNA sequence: TGTGCCAGCAGTCGACAAACCATAGCCCCCAACGAGCAGTACTTC.

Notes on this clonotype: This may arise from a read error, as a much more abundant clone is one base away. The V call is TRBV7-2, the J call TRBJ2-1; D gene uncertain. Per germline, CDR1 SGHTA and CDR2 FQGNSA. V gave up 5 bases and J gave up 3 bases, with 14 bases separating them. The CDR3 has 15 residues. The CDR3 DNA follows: TGTGCCAGCAGCCCTCTTCTCGAGGTCTACAATGAGCAGTTCTTC. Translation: CASSPLLEVYNEQFF.

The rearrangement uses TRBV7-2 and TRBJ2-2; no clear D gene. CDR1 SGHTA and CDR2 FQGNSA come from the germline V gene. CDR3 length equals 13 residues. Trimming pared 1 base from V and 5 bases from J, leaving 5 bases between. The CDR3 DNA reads TGTGCCAGCAGCTTAGGAGCAACCGGGGAGCTGTTTTTT. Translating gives CASSLGATGELFF.

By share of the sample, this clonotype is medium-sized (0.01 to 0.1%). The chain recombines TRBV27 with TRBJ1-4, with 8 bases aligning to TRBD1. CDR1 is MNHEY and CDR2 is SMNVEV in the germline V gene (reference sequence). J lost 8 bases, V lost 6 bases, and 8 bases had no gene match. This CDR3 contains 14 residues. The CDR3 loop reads CASSPRTGREKLFF. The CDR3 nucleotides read TGTGCCAGCAGCCCGAGGACAGGGAGGGAAAAACTGTTTTTT.

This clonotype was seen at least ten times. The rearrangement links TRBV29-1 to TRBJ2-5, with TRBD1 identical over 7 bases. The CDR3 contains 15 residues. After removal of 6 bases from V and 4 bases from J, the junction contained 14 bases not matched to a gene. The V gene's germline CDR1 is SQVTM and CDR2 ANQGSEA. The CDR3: CSVALFTGARETQYF. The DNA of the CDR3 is TGCAGCGTCGCCCTGTTCACAGGGGCCCGAGAGACCCAGTACTTC.

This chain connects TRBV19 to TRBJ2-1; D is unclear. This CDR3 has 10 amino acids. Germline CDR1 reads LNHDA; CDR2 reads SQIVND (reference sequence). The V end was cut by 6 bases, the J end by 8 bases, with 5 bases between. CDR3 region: CASRGHEQFF. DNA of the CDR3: TGTGCCAGTAGAGGTCATGAGCAGTTCTTC.

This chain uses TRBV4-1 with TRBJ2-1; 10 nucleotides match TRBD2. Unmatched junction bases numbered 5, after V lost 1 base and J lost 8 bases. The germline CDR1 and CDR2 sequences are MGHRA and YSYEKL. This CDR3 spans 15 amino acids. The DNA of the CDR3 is TGCGCCAGCAGCCAAGCTAGCGGGAGTGGGTATGAGCAGTTCTTC. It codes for CASSQASGSGYEQFF.

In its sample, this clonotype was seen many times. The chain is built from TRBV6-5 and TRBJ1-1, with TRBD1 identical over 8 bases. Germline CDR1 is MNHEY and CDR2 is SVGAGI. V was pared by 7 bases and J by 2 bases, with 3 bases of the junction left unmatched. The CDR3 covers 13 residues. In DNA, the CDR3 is TGTGCCAGCACCGACAGGGGAAACACTGAAGCTTTCTTT. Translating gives CASTDRGNTEAFF.

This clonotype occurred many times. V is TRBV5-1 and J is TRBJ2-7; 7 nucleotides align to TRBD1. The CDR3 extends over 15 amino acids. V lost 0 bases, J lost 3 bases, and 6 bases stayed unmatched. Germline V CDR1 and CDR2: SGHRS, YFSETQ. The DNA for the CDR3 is TGCGCCAGCAGCTTGGAAGGGACAGCCATCTACGAGCAGTACTTC. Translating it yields CASSLEGTAIYEQYF.

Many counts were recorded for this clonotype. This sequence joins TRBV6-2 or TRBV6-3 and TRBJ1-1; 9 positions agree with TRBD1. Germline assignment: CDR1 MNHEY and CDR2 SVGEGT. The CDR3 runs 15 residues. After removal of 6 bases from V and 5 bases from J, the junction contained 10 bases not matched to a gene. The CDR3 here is CASRNTGGANTEAFF. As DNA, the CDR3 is TGTGCCAGCAGGAATACAGGGGGCGCGAATACTGAAGCTTTCTTT.

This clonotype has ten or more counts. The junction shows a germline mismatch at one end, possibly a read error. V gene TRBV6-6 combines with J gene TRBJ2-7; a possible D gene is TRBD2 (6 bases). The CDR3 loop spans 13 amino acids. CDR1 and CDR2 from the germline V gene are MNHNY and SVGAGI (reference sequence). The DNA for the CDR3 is TGCGCGGGGAGCGGAAAGAGCTCCTACGAGCAGTACTTC. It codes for CAGSGKSSYEQYF.

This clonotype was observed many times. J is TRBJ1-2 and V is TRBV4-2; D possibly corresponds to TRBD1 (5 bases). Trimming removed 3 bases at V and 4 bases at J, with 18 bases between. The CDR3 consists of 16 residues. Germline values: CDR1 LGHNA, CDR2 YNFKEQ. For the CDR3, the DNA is TGTGCCAGCAGCCATGAATACGGGGGACCCATCTATGGCTACACCTTC. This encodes CASSHEYGGPIYGYTF.

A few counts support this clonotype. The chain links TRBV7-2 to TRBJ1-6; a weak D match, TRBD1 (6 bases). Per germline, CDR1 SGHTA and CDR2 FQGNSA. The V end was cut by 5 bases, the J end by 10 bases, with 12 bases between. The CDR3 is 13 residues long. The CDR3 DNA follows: TGTGCCAGCAGCCCCGACAGGCCCTCACCCCTCCACTTT. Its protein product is CASSPDRPSPLHF.